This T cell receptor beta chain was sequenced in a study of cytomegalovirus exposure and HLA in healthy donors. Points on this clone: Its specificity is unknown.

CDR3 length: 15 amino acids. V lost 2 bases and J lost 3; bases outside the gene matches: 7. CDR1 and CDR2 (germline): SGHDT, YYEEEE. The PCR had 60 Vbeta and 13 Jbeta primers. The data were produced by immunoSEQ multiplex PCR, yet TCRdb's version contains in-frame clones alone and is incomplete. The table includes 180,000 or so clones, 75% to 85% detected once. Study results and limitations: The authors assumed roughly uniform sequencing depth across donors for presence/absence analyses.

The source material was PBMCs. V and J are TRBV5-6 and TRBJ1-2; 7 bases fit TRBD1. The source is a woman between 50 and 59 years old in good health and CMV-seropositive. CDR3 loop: CASSFQGRGYYGYTF. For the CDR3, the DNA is TGTGCCAGCAGCTTTCAGGGCAGGGGGTACTATGGCTACACCTTC.